The clone carrying this T cell receptor beta chain was picked up many times. Its antigen is unknown. This sample is part of a study of T cells in Graves' hyperthyroidism and ophthalmopathy. This CDR3 contains 10 residues. With 3 bases removed from V and 10 bases from J, the gap between germline ends came to 9 bases. Per the germline V gene, CDR1 is DFQATT and CDR2 is SNEGSKA (reference sequence). RNA transcripts yielded amplified TCR beta CDR3 regions. The TCR CDR3 was amplified in a first-round RT-PCR using the HTBI primer set. Each CDR3 protein gets one entry after TCRdb re-called the multiplex PCR reads with MiXCR. Counted here are 600,000 to 900,000 distinct CDR3 sequences, around 15% occurring once; the ten biggest clones make up under 8.5%. Hyperthyroidism was newly diagnosed in patients aged 18 to 65 (duration under 2 months). Source material for PBMCs was less than 12 ml fresh peripheral blood.

Study-wide results and caveats: Most clonotypes expanded in thyroid above 0.001 were likewise present in blood.

Sequenced input: blood. This clonotype was sampled from a man younger than 35 with Graves' hyperthyroidism. The chain employs TRBV20-1 and TRBJ2-5, with D perhaps matching TRBD1 or TRBD2 (7 bases each). In nucleotides, the CDR3 is TGCAGTGCTAGCAGGGGGGGCCAGTACTTC. This encodes CSASRGGQYF.